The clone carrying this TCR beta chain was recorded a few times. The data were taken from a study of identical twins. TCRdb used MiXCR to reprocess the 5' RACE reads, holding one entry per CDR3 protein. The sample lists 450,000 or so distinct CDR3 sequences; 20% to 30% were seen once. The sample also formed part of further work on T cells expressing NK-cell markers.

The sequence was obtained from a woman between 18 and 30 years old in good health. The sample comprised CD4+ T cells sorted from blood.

The CDR3 sequence is CASSVSLAAEQFF. The CDR3 DNA reads TGCGCCAGCAGTGTATCTCTAGCGGCTGAGCAGTTCTTC. This chain uses TRBV10-1 with TRBJ2-1; 7 bases are a match to TRBD2. V shed 4 bases and J 9 bases; nucleotides not matched to a gene: 6. This CDR3 region has 13 residues. Germline CDR1 WNHNN, CDR2 SYGVQD (reference sequence).